This TCR beta chain was documented in a study of T cells in Graves' hyperthyroidism and ophthalmopathy. The overall study: Initial diagnosis, before any treatment, was when peripheral blood was collected.

Trimming took 5 bases from V and 0 from J, leaving 9 bases between them. This CDR3 contains 14 residues. Germline assignment: CDR1 KGHSH and CDR2 LQKENI. This clonotype has ten or more counts. The antigen is not known. Uncontrolled infection, other autoimmune disease, pregnancy and lactation each barred patients from inclusion. Findings of the study overall: Blood shared most expanded thyroid clonotypes above 0.001.

Researchers amplified the TCR beta CDR3 regions from RNA transcripts. TCR CDR3 underwent first-round RT-PCR with the HTBI primer set. TCRdb ran MiXCR on the multiplex PCR reads and lists one entry per CDR3 protein. This table has over 200,000 distinct CDR3 sequences, 15% to 20% appearing once. What was sequenced was blood. The source of this sequence is a man in his fifties or sixties with Graves' hyperthyroidism. The J gene is TRBJ2-3, the V gene TRBV18, with D hard to call. This CDR3 is CASSFRLSTDTQYF. DNA for the CDR3: TGTGCCAGCTCATTTAGACTTAGCACAGATACGCAGTATTTT.